The clone carrying this T cell receptor (beta chain) was detected a few times. Sequencing was performed with immunoSEQ multiplex PCR; in TCRdb, only in-frame clones are kept and a portion is missing. The table lists about 47,000 clones, 93% of them singletons. This sample was taken from a study of T cell changes during pregnancy in multiple sclerosis. The ends lost 2 bases at V and 9 bases at J; junction bases unmatched: 7. This CDR3 contains 14 residues. Germline CDR1 reads SGHDN; CDR2 reads FVKESK. Sequenced material: peripheral blood, taken in the second trimester of pregnancy. This TCR was recovered from a female donor with multiple sclerosis, enrolled in a pregnancy study. The chain uses TRBV14 and TRBJ2-1; 7 nucleotides match TRBD2. The CDR3 coding sequence is TGTGCCAGCAGCCAATGGGGGGGTCCGGGTGAGCAGTTCTTC. This encodes CASSQWGGPGEQFF.